A single sample is the source of the 14 T cell receptor beta chains below, sequenced in a study of blood T cell repertoires in COVID-19. TCRdb's copy holds only in-frame clones and misses some; the assay was immunoSEQ multiplex PCR. The sample has 300,000 to 450,000 clones; 85% are singletons. Input material: peripheral blood. Receptors originate from a woman between 18 and 30 years old with acute or convalescent COVID-19.

This chain uses TRBV19 with TRBJ2-1; D unclear. V was trimmed by 3 bases and J by 4 bases, leaving 7 bases between them. The CDR3 sequence is 13 residues long. Germline V gene data show CDR1 as LNHDA and CDR2 as SQIVND (reference sequence). This CDR3 is CASSMGYYNEQFF. The CDR3 DNA follows: TGTGCCAGTAGTATGGGCTATTACAATGAGCAGTTCTTC.

The rearrangement joins TRBV11-2 to TRBJ2-3; 7 bases are shared with TRBD1. Germline values: CDR1 SGHAT, CDR2 FQNNGV. The junction had 2 bases not matched to a gene; V was cut back by 1 base and J by 1 base. This CDR3 has 15 residues. In DNA, the CDR3 is TGTGCCAGCAGCTTAGGGGACAGTCGCACAGATACGCAGTATTTT. This encodes CASSLGDSRTDTQYF. Drawing the rest from reference TRBV11-2 and TRBJ2-3, the complete variable domain is EAGVAQSPRYKIIEKRQSVAFWCNPISGHATLYWYQQILGQGPKLLIQFQNNGVVDDSQLPKDRFSAERLKGVDSTLKIQPAKLEDSAVYLCASSLGDSRTDTQYFGPGTRLTVL.

The V and J genes are TRBV9 and TRBJ2-5; no reliable D call. The germline V and J ends were trimmed by 0 bases and 1 base, with 4 bases remaining between them. Per the germline V gene, CDR1 is SGDLS and CDR2 is YYNGEE. This CDR3 has 13 residues. The CDR3 bases are TGTGCCAGCAGCGTAGCTTCCCAAGAGACCCAGTACTTC. Protein sequence: CASSVASQETQYF.

The chain carries TRBV5-4 and TRBJ2-7, with 10 bases that match TRBD1. The J segment lost 3 bases and the V segment lost 4 bases, leaving 7 bases of the junction unmatched. CDR1 is SGHNT, CDR2 YYREEE, per germline (reference sequence). This CDR3 has 15 residues. CDR3 region: CASSTPGQGNYEQYF. The CDR3 coding sequence is TGTGCCAGCAGCACCCCGGGACAGGGGAACTACGAGCAGTACTTC.

The genes are TRBV27 and TRBJ2-7, with a possible D match to TRBD2 (6 bases). The CDR3 has 14 residues. V shed 3 bases and J shed 2 bases, with 11 bases lying between them. Germline V gene data show CDR1 as MNHEY and CDR2 as SMNVEV (reference sequence). CDR3 amino acids: CASSFRREPYEQYF. The CDR3 DNA sequence: TGTGCCAGCAGTTTCCGGAGGGAACCCTACGAGCAGTACTTC.

This chain uses TRBV19 with TRBJ1-2; D remains ambiguous. Germline lookup yields CDR1 LNHDA and CDR2 SQIVND (reference sequence). Trimming shortened V by 0 bases and J by 4 bases, and 18 bases separated the two germline ends. The length of the CDR3 is 17 residues. The CDR3 DNA reads as TGTGCCAGTAGTATAGATGCGGCCCTAGCGGGAACCTATGGCTACACCTTC. Protein product: CASSIDAALAGTYGYTF.

The chain uses TRBV6-5 and TRBJ2-7; 10 bases are a match to TRBD1. The ends lost 7 bases at V and 6 bases at J; junction bases unmatched: 6. In germline, CDR1 is MNHEY, CDR2 SVGAGI. The CDR3 spans 13 residues. The CDR3 reads CASIKTGGREQYF. Here the CDR3 DNA reads TGTGCCAGCATTAAGACAGGGGGCCGCGAGCAGTACTTC.

The rearrangement links TRBV9 to TRBJ2-7; 8 bases fit TRBD2. The CDR3 extends over 16 amino acids. Germline CDR1 is SGDLS and CDR2 is YYNGEE. V trimming: 0 bases; J trimming: 5 bases; junction bases outside the gene matches: 10. The CDR3 reads CASSVDLGRAPDEQYF. In DNA form, the CDR3 reads TGTGCCAGCAGCGTAGATCTCGGGAGGGCCCCTGACGAGCAGTACTTC.

As for this clone: This sample also contains other DNA sequences that code for the same CDR3. The J gene is TRBJ2-6, the V gene TRBV5-1, with a weak D call TRBD1 (6 bases). The V and J ends lost 4 bases and 0 bases respectively, with 11 bases between them. CDR1 is SGHRS, CDR2 YFSETQ, per germline. The CDR3 is 16 amino acids. This chain's CDR3 is CASSPGQTSGANVLTF. Written as DNA, the CDR3 is TGCGCCAGCAGCCCTGGACAGACCTCTGGGGCCAACGTCCTGACTTTC.

V usage is TRBV7-2 and J usage is TRBJ2-3; TRBD2 matches at 13 bases. The CDR3 totals 19 residues. The V and J ends lost 3 bases and 1 base, in that order; junction bases with no gene match: 10. The V gene's germline CDR1 is SGHTA and CDR2 FQGNSA. CDR3 protein: CASSFLTSGRKSGTDTQYF. Here the CDR3 DNA reads TGTGCCAGCAGCTTCTTGACTAGCGGGAGGAAGAGTGGCACAGATACGCAGTATTTT. Full variable domain (outside the CDR3, taken from reference TRBV7-2 and TRBJ2-3): GAGVSQSPSNKVTEKGKDVELRCDPISGHTALYWYRQSLGQGLEFLIYFQGNSAPDKSGLPSDRFSAERTGGSVSTLTIQRTQQEDSAVYLCASSFLTSGRKSGTDTQYFGPGTRLTVL.

The chain recombines TRBV18 with TRBJ2-6, with 9 bases that match TRBD1. The CDR3 is 18 amino acids. The germline V gene encodes CDR1 KGHSH and CDR2 LQKENI. V shed 1 base and J 0 bases; nucleotides not matched to a gene: 4. The CDR3 is CASSPLATGGSGANVLTF. Written as DNA, the CDR3 is TGTGCCAGCTCACCACTGGCGACAGGGGGCTCTGGGGCCAACGTCCTGACTTTC.

DNA for the CDR3: TGTGCCAGCGGCCCGGGGACAGGGGGCCGCGAGCAGTACTTC. It is translated as CASGPGTGGREQYF. The chain employs TRBV27 and TRBJ2-7, with TRBD1 identical over 12 bases. Unmatched junction bases numbered 8, after V lost 8 bases and J lost 6 bases. The CDR3 has 14 amino acids. Germline CDR1 reads MNHEY; CDR2 reads SMNVEV (reference sequence).

The V and J genes are TRBV19 and TRBJ1-2; 10 nucleotides align to TRBD1. The CDR3 contains 16 residues. Germline lookup yields CDR1 LNHDA and CDR2 SQIVND (reference sequence). V trimming: 3 bases; J trimming: 8 bases; junction bases outside the gene matches: 12. CDR3 nucleotides: TGTGCCAGTAGTATTAGGACAGGGGGTACGTCGGTGGGCTACACCTTC. Translation gives CASSIRTGGTSVGYTF. The full variable domain, completed using reference TRBV19 and TRBJ1-2, is DGGITQSPKYLFRKEGQNVTLSCEQNLNHDAMYWYRQDPGQGLRLIYYSQIVNDFQKGDIAEGYSVSREKKESFPLTVTSAQKNPTAFYLCASSIRTGGTSVGYTFGSGTRLTVV.

V and J are TRBV30 and TRBJ2-1, with D maybe TRBD2 (7 bases). The V end lost 4 bases, the J end lost 5 bases, and 12 bases lay between the germline ends. The CDR3 is 13 amino acids. Germline V CDR1 and CDR2: GTSNPN, SVGIG (reference sequence). Here the CDR3 reads CAWIGRGDNEQFF. The CDR3 DNA reads TGTGCCTGGATAGGGAGGGGGGACAATGAGCAGTTCTTC.